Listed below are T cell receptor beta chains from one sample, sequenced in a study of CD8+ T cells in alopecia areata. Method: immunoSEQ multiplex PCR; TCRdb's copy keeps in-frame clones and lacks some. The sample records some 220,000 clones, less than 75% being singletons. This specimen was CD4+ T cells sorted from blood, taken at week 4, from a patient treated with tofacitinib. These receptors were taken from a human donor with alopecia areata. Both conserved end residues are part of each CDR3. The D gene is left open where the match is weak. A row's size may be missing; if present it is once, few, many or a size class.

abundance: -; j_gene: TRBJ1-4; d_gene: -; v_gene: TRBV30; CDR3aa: CAWSPQGTNEKLFF; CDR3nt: TGTGCCTGGAGTCCACAGGGTACTAATGAAAAACTGTTTTTT
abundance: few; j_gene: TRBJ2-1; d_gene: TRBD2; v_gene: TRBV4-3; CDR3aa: CASSQAVAGGRSEQFF; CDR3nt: TGCGCCAGCAGCCAAGCGGTAGCGGGGGGGCGAAGTGAGCAGTTCTTC
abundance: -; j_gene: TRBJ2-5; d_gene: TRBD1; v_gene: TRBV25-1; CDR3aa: CASRRGTGAWETQYF; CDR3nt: TGTGCCAGCAGGAGAGGCACAGGGGCTTGGGAGACCCAGTACTTC
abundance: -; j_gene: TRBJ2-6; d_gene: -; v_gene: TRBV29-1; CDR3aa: CSVEDWTKQGLDSGANVLTF; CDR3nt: TGCAGCGTTGAAGATTGGACGAAGCAGGGTCTAGACTCTGGGGCCAACGTCCTGACTTTC
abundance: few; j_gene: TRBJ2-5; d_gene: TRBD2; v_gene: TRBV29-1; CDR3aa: CSVGASGEETQYF; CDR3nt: TGCAGCGTTGGAGCTAGCGGGGAAGAGACCCAGTACTTC
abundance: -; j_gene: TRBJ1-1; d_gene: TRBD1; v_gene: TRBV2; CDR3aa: CASGRDRGGAFF; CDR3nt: TGTGCCAGCGGACGGGACAGAGGGGGAGCTTTCTTT
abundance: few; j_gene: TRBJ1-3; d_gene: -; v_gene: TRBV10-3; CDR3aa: CATRENTIYF; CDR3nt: TGTGCCACCCGCGAAAACACCATATATTTT
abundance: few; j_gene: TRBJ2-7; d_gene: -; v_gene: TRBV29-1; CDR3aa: CSVRLGPYEQYF; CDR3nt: TGCAGCGTTCGGTTAGGACCCTACGAGCAGTACTTC
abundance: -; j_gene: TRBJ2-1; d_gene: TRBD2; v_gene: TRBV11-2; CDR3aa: CASSVGLAGGFGEQFF; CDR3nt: TGTGCCAGCAGCGTGGGACTAGCGGGGGGGTTCGGCGAGCAGTTCTTC
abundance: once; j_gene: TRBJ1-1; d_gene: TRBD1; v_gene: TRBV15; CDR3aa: CATSRSKILGGAVTEAFF; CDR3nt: TGTGCCACCAGCAGAAGTAAAATATTAGGGGGCGCGGTAACTGAAGCTTTCTTT
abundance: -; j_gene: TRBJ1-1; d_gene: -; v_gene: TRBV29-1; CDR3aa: CSVEQKHDMNTEAFF; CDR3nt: TGCAGCGTTGAACAAAAGCATGACATGAACACTGAAGCTTTCTTT
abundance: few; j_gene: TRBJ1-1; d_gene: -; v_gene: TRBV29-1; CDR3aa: CSVEANTEAFF; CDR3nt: TGCAGCGTTGAAGCGAACACTGAAGCTTTCTTT
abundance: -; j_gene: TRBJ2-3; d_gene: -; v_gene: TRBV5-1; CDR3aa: CASSFLGTDTQYF; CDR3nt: TGCGCCAGCAGCTTCTTGGGGACAGATACGCAGTATTTT
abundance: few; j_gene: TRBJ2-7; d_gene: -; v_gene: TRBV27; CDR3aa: CASRMEMASLYYEQYF; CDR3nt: TGTGCCAGCCGTATGGAAATGGCTTCCCTCTACTACGAGCAGTACTTC
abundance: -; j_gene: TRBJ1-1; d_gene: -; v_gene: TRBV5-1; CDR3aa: CASSPSMNTEAFF; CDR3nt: TGCGCCAGCAGCCCGTCCATGAACACTGAAGCTTTCTTT
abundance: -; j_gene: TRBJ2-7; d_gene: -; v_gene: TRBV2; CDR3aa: CASSGTAYEQYF; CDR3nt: TGTGCCAGCAGTGGAACGGCCTACGAGCAGTACTTC
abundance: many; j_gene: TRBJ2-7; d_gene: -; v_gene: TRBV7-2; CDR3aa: CASSQGALLDYEQYF; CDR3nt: TGTGCCAGCAGCCAAGGGGCACTTCTGGACTACGAGCAGTACTTC
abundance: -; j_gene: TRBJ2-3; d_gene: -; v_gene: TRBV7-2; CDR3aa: CASSSTPLPIYF; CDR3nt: TGTGCCAGCAGCTCTACCCCACTTCCAATTTATTTT
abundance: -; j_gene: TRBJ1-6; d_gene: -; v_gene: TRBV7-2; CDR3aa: CASSLRNSPLHF; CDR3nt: TGTGCCAGCAGCCTAAGAAACTCACCCCTCCACTTT